This T cell receptor (beta chain) is drawn from a study of PD-L1 blockade in urothelial cancer. Across the study: Patients, treated from 2014 onward, received atezolizumab 1,200 mg intravenously every 3 weeks. T cells numbered a median of roughly 150,000 in the blood samples.

Whole-study results and caveats: In blood sampled pretreatment, TCR clonality below the median predicted better survival.

Using immunoSEQ multiplex PCR, the repertoire was profiled, and TCRdb retains in-frame clones only, with some absent. There are tens of thousands of clones in the sample; roughly 80% occur only once, and about 2% lies in the top ten. Concerning this clone itself: The target antigen is unknown.

This CDR3 spans 19 amino acids. V lost 0 bases, J lost 7 bases, and 25 bases lay in between. From germline, CDR1 is SGHRS and CDR2 YFSETQ. Specimen: PBMCs, collected around atezolizumab (anti-PD-L1) treatment. This chain uses TRBV5-1 with TRBJ1-4; D perhaps matches TRBD1 (5 bases). The sequence came from a man aged 45-65 years with urothelial cancer. CDR3 protein: CASSLAFREARGKAEKLFF. The CDR3 DNA follows: TGCGCCAGCAGCTTGGCTTTCCGGGAGGCACGGGGGAAAGCTGAAAAACTGTTTTTT.